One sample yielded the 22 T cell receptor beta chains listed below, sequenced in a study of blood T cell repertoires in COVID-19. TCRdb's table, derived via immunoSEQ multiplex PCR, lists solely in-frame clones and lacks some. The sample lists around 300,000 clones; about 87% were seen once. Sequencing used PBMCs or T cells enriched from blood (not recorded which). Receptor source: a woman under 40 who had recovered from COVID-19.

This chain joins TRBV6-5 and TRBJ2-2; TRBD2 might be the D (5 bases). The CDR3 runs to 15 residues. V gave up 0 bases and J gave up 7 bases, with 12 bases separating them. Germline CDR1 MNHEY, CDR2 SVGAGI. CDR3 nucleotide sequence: TGTGCCAGCAGTTACTCCAGGACGGGATTCGGGGAGCTGTTTTTT. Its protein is CASSYSRTGFGELFF.

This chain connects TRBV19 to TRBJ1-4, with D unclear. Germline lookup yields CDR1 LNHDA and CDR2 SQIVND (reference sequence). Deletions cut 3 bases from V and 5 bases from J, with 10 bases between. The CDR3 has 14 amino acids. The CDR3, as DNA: TGTGCCAGTAGTATCCCATACTCGAATGAAAAACTGTTTTTT. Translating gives CASSIPYSNEKLFF.

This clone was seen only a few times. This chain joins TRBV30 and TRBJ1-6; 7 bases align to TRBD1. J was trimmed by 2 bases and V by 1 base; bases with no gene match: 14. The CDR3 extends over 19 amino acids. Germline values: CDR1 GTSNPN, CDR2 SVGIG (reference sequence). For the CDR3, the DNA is TGTGCCTGGAGTGCTGCTGGCCACAGGGGATGGACCTATAATTCACCCCTCCACTTT. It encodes CAWSAAGHRGWTYNSPLHF.

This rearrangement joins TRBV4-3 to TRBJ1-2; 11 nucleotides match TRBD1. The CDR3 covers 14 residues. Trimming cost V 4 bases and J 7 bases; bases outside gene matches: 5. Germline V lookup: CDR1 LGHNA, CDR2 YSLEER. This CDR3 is CASSPGQGAGGYTF. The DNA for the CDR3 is TGCGCCAGCAGCCCCGGACAGGGGGCGGGTGGCTACACCTTC.

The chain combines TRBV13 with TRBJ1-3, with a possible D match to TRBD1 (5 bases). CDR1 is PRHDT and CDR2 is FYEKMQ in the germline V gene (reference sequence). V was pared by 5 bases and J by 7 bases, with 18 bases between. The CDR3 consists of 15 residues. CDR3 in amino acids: CASSAIRLRGNTIYF. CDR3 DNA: TGTGCCAGCAGCGCTATCAGGCTCCGGGGGAACACCATATATTTT.

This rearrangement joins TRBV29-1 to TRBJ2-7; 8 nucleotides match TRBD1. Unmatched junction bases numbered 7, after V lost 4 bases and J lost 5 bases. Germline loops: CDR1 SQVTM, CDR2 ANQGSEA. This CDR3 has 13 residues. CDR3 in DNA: TGCAGCGTTGGGGCAGGGGGCAAGAACGAGCAGTACTTC. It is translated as CSVGAGGKNEQYF.

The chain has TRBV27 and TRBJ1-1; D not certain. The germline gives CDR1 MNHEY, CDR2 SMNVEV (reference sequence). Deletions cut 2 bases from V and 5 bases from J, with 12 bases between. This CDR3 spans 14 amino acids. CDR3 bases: TGTGCCAGCAGTTTAAGCCCCCCAGGAACTGAAGCTTTCTTT. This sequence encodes CASSLSPPGTEAFF.

As DNA, the CDR3 is TGTGCCAGCAGAGGGGGTAAGGGCTACAATGAGCAGTTCTTC. This encodes CASRGGKGYNEQFF. The J gene is TRBJ2-1, the V gene TRBV7-9, with D perhaps TRBD1 (6 bases). Germline V CDR1 and CDR2: SEHNR, FQNEAQ (reference sequence). The CDR3 spans 14 residues. V was clipped by 6 bases and J by 3 bases, with 12 bases between them. The full variable domain, with the rest looked up from reference TRBV7-9 and TRBJ2-1, is DTGVSQNPRHKITKRGQNVTFRCDPISEHNRLYWYRQTLGQGPEFLTYFQNEAQLEKSRLLSDRFSAERPKGSFSTLEIQRTEQGDSAMYLCASRGGKGYNEQFFGPGTRLTVL.

DNA of the CDR3: TGTGCCAGCGGGAGGGAGGGGCCTTACGCCTACGAGCAGTACTTC. Translation: CASGREGPYAYEQYF. The rearrangement links TRBV7-8 to TRBJ2-7, with TRBD2 matching over 7 bases. V shed 8 bases, J shed 2 bases, and the junction held 12 bases outside the gene matches. Germline values: CDR1 SGHVS, CDR2 FQNEAQ. The CDR3 is 15 amino acids.

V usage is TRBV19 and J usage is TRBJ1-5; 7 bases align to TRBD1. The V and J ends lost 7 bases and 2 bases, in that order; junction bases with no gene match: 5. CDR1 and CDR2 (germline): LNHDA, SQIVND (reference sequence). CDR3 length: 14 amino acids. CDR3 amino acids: CASTATGGNQPQHF. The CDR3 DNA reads TGTGCCAGTACCGCTACAGGGGGCAATCAGCCCCAGCATTTT.

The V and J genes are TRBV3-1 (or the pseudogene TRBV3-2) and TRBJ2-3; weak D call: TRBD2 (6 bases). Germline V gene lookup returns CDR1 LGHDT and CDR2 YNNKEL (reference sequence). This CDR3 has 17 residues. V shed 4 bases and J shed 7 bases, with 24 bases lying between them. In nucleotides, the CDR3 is TGTGCCAGCAGCCGGCGGCTGACTAGGCCGACCGTGCATACGCAGTATTTT. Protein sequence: CASSRRLTRPTVHTQYF.

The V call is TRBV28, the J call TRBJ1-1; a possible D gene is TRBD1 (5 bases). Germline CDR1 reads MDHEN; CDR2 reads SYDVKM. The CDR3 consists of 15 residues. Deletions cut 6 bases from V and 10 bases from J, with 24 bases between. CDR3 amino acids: CASRPRTRPHWGAFF. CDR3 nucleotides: TGTGCCAGCAGACCCCGGACACGGCCTCACTGGGGAGCTTTCTTT. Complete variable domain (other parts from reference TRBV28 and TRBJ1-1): DVKVTQSSRYLVKRTGEKVFLECVQDMDHENMFWYRQDPGLGLRLIYFSYDVKMKEKGDIPEGYSVSREKKERFSLILESASTNQTSMYLCASRPRTRPHWGAFFGQGTRLTVV.

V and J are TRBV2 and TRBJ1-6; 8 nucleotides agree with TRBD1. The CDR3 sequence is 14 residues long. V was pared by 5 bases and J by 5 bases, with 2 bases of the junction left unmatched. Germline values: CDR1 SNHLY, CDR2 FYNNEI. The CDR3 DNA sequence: TGTGCCAGCAGTAAGACAGGGGATAATTCACCCCTCCACTTT. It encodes CASSKTGDNSPLHF.

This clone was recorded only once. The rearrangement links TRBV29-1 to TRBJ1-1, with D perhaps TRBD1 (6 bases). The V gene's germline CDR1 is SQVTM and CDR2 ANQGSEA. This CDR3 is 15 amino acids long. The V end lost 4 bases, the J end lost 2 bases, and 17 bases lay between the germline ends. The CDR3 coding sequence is TGCAGCGTTGCTCGGCGGGGGCGACAAAACACTGAAGCTTTCTTT. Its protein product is CSVARRGRQNTEAFF.

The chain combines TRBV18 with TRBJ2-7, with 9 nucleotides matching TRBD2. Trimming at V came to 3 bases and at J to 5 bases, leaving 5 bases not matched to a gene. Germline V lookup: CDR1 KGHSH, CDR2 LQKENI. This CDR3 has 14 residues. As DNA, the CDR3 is TGTGCCAGCTCACCTTTGGCGGGGGGGGACGAGCAGTACTTC. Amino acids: CASSPLAGGDEQYF.

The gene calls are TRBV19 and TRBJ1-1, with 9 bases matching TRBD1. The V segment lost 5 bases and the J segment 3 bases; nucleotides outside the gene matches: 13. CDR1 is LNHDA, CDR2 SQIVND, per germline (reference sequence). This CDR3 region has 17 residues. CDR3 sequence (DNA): TGTGCCAGTAGTCCGGGACAGGGTTTTAATGGGGACACTGAAGCTTTCTTT. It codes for CASSPGQGFNGDTEAFF.

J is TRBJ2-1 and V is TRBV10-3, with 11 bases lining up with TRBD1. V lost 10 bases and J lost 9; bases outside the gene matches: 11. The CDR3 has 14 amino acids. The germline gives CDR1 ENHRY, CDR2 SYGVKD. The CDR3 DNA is TGTGCCAGCACCGGGACAGGGGGATGGAGTGAGCAGTTCTTC. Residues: CASTGTGGWSEQFF.

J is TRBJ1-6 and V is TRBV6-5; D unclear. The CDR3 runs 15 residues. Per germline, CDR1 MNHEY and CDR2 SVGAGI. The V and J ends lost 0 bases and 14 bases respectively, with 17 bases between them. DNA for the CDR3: TGTGCCAGCAGTTACTCCGCTGGAGACGGCTTCACCCTCCACTTT. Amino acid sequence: CASSYSAGDGFTLHF.

CDR3 nucleotides: TGTGCCATCAGTGAGTCGACGACAGGGGTCTACAATGAGCAGTTCTTC. It yields the protein CAISESTTGVYNEQFF. The chain combines TRBV10-3 with TRBJ2-1, with 8 bases lining up with TRBD1. This CDR3 comprises 16 residues. Per germline, CDR1 ENHRY and CDR2 SYGVKD. V lost 0 bases, J lost 3 bases, and 4 bases stayed unmatched.

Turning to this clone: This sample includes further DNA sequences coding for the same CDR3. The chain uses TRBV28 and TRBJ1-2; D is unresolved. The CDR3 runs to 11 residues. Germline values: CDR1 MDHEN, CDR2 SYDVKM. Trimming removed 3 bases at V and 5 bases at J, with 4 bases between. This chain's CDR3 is CASSFRYGYTF. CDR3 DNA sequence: TGTGCCAGCAGTTTCCGGTATGGCTACACCTTC.

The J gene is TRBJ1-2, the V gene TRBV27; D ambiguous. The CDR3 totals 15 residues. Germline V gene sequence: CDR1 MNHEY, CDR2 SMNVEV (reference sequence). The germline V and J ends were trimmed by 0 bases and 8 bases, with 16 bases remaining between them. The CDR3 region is CASSLSTRIRGGYTF. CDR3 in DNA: TGTGCCAGCAGTTTATCGACGCGGATCCGAGGCGGCTACACCTTC.

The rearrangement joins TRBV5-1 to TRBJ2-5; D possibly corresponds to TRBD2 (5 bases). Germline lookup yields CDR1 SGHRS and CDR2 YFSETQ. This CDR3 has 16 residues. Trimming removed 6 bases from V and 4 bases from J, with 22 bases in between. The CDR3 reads CASNPRGSGVGETQYF. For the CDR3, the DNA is TGCGCCAGCAACCCCCGGGGTTCCGGTGTTGGAGAGACCCAGTACTTC.